Below, 20 T cell receptor beta chains from the same sample are listed, as sequenced in a study of control samples from healthy donors and cancer patients. Assay used: immunoSEQ multiplex PCR; TCRdb lists only in-frame clones, some missing. The sample yields about 150,000 clones, 85% to 95% seen once. The sequenced material came from blood. The receptor source for this set is a man between 45 and 60 years old in good health.

This CDR3 is CASSAHTGGTGELFF. DNA of the CDR3: TGTGCCAGCAGCGCCCATACAGGGGGAACCGGGGAGCTGTTTTTT. The chain employs TRBV9 and TRBJ2-2, with 8 bases identical to TRBD1. Germline-derived CDR1 and CDR2 are SGDLS and YYNGEE. CDR3 length: 15 residues. V lost 3 bases, J lost 5 bases, and 6 bases stayed unmatched.

CDR3 sequence: CAWSGGLAATYEQYF. The DNA for the CDR3 is TGTGCCTGGAGTGGGGGACTAGCGGCCACCTACGAGCAGTACTTC. The V gene is TRBV30, the J gene TRBJ2-7, with 11 positions matching TRBD2. The V and J ends lost 1 base and 2 bases, in that order; junction bases with no gene match: 4. The length of the CDR3 is 15 residues. Germline V gene lookup returns CDR1 GTSNPN and CDR2 SVGIG (reference sequence).

This chain connects TRBV12-3 or TRBV12-4 to TRBJ2-5; D is undetermined. The CDR3 has 11 amino acids. V was cut by 5 bases and J by 4 bases, with 5 bases left in between. DNA of the CDR3: TGTGCCAGCAGTCTCACAGAGACCCAGTACTTC. Its translation: CASSLTETQYF.

This chain uses TRBV6-5 with TRBJ1-1, with D perhaps matching TRBD1 (6 bases). Germline V lookup: CDR1 MNHEY, CDR2 SVGAGI. The length of the CDR3 is 16 residues. The V and J ends lost 0 bases and 5 bases respectively, with 16 bases between them. In DNA form, the CDR3 reads TGTGCCAGCAGTTACTCGAGTTCAGGGGTAGAAACTGAAGCTTTCTTT. The encoded protein is CASSYSSSGVETEAFF.

The V and J genes are TRBV7-9 and TRBJ2-7; weak D call: TRBD1 (7 bases). This CDR3 has 14 amino acids. The germline V and J ends were trimmed by 4 bases and 6 bases, with 16 bases remaining between them. CDR1 and CDR2 from the germline V gene are SEHNR and FQNEAQ (reference sequence). The CDR3 is CASSSPTGRREQYF. CDR3 in DNA: TGTGCCAGCAGCTCCCCGACAGGGAGGCGCGAGCAGTACTTC.

J is TRBJ2-5 and V is TRBV12-3 or TRBV12-4; D gene ambiguous. This CDR3 region has 13 residues. V lost 3 bases and J 2 bases, leaving 7 bases between the germline ends. CDR3 nucleotides: TGTGCCAGCAGTTTTCGGCAGCAAGAGACCCAGTACTTC. Its translation is CASSFRQQETQYF.

The chain carries TRBV18 and TRBJ2-2, with 7 bases identical to TRBD2. Germline assignment: CDR1 KGHSH and CDR2 LQKENI. The junction had 4 bases not matched to a gene; V was cut back by 2 bases and J by 1 base. This CDR3 is 16 amino acids long. The CDR3 here is CASSPMVAGNTGELFF. The CDR3 region has the DNA TGTGCCAGCTCACCAATGGTAGCGGGGAACACCGGGGAGCTGTTTTTT.

This chain uses TRBV28 with TRBJ2-1, with TRBD2 matching over 10 bases. The CDR3 has 16 amino acids. Germline CDR1 reads MDHEN; CDR2 reads SYDVKM. V was pared by 6 bases and J by 2 bases, with 7 bases of the junction left unmatched. The CDR3 reads CASRGAGGGTYNEQFF. CDR3 sequence (DNA): TGTGCCAGCAGGGGAGCGGGAGGGGGCACCTACAATGAGCAGTTCTTC.

V usage is TRBV18 and J usage is TRBJ1-4; possible D gene TRBD1, 5 bases. V was pared by 3 bases and J by 1 base, with 9 bases between. Germline V gene lookup returns CDR1 KGHSH and CDR2 LQKENI. The CDR3 loop spans 15 amino acids. The CDR3 sequence is CASSPRRGTNEKLFF. CDR3 in DNA: TGTGCCAGCTCACCTAGGAGGGGAACTAATGAAAAACTGTTTTTT.

The chain combines TRBV10-2 with TRBJ2-5; D tentatively fits TRBD1 or TRBD2 (5 bases each). V was clipped by 7 bases and J by 1 base, with 13 bases between them. CDR1 and CDR2 (germline): WSHSY, SAAADI. This CDR3 contains 14 residues. CDR3 in amino acids: CASKEMGVQETQYF. CDR3 DNA: TGCGCCAGCAAAGAGATGGGGGTCCAAGAGACCCAGTACTTC.

This chain joins TRBV10-1 and TRBJ1-4; D unclear. V was trimmed by 3 bases and J by 5 bases, leaving 13 bases between them. Germline CDR1 is WNHNN and CDR2 is SYGVQD (reference sequence). This CDR3 has 15 residues. The CDR3 DNA reads TGCGCCAGCAGTGAAAAGGCAGGTCGAAATGAAAAACTGTTTTTT. This sequence encodes CASSEKAGRNEKLFF.

The chain carries TRBV6-4 and TRBJ1-1; D is ambiguous. This CDR3 is 14 amino acids long. Germline V CDR1 and CDR2: MRHNA, SNTAGT. Trimming shortened V by 0 bases and J by 1 base, and 6 bases separated the two germline ends. As DNA, the CDR3 is TGTGCCAGCAGTGACTCGAACAAGAACACTGAAGCTTTCTTT. It is translated as CASSDSNKNTEAFF.

CDR3 amino acids: CASSLSRVSPLHF. In DNA, the CDR3 is TGTGCCAGCAGCTTGTCAAGGGTCTCACCCCTCCACTTT. The chain joins TRBV5-6 to TRBJ1-6, with no clear D. Germline lookup yields CDR1 SGHDT and CDR2 YYEEEE. V dropped 1 base and J dropped 10 bases, with 9 bases sitting between them. The CDR3 loop spans 13 amino acids.

The V gene is TRBV7-2, the J gene TRBJ1-5, with a tentative D call TRBD1 (5 bases). This CDR3 contains 15 residues. CDR1 is SGHTA and CDR2 is FQGNSA in the germline V gene. Trimming pared 3 bases from V and 2 bases from J, leaving 11 bases between. The CDR3 nucleotides read TGTGCCAGCAGCTTGAAGGGGTCGGGCAATCAGCCCCAGCATTTT. This encodes CASSLKGSGNQPQHF.

The CDR3 loop is CAISEGAEAFF. CDR3 DNA sequence: TGTGCCATCAGTGAGGGGGCTGAAGCTTTCTTT. The V and J genes are TRBV10-3 and TRBJ1-1; D call uncertain. The germline V gene encodes CDR1 ENHRY and CDR2 SYGVKD. The germline V and J ends were trimmed by 2 bases and 6 bases, with 4 bases remaining between them. CDR3 length equals 11 residues.

This rearrangement joins TRBV6-4 to TRBJ2-5; 16 bases fit TRBD2. This CDR3 region has 18 residues. Germline loops: CDR1 MRHNA, CDR2 SNTAGT. V gave up 6 bases and J gave up 5 bases; unmatched junction bases: 12. CDR3: CASRKIGGTSGRVETQYF. The CDR3 bases are TGTGCCAGCAGAAAAATAGGAGGGACTAGCGGGAGGGTTGAGACCCAGTACTTC.

V gene TRBV7-2 combines with J gene TRBJ2-7, with D possibly matching TRBD2 (5 bases). This CDR3 is built from 14 residues. Germline V CDR1 and CDR2: SGHTA, FQGNSA. Trimming removed 2 bases from V and 2 bases from J, with 10 bases in between. CDR3 in amino acids: CASSLREPAYEQYF. In DNA form, the CDR3 reads TGTGCCAGCAGCTTAAGGGAGCCCGCCTACGAGCAGTACTTC.

This chain links TRBV5-1 with TRBJ2-3; 14 nucleotides line up with TRBD2. V was clipped by 7 bases and J by 2 bases; unmatched bases: 9. This CDR3 contains 17 residues. CDR1 is SGHRS, CDR2 YFSETQ, per germline. The CDR3: CASSPGLAGDFTDTQYF. The CDR3 nucleotides are TGCGCCAGCTCTCCGGGACTAGCGGGGGACTTCACAGATACGCAGTATTTT.

The chain links TRBV3-1 (or the pseudogene TRBV3-2) to TRBJ1-1; unclear D gene. Germline CDR1 is LGHDT and CDR2 is YNNKEL (reference sequence). The CDR3 sequence is 13 residues long. V lost 0 bases to trimming and J lost 6 bases, with 8 bases between them. CDR3 sequence: CASSQDLKAEAFF. The CDR3 nucleotides are TGTGCCAGCAGCCAAGATCTTAAGGCTGAAGCTTTCTTT.

The chain links TRBV29-1 to TRBJ2-5; 7 nucleotides match TRBD1. The CDR3 length is 13 residues. V was pared by 7 bases and J by 3 bases, with 8 bases of the junction left unmatched. The germline gives CDR1 SQVTM, CDR2 ANQGSEA. The CDR3 DNA reads TGCAGCGGGGTGGACAGGTCCAAAGAGACCCAGTACTTC. It codes for CSGVDRSKETQYF.